This T cell receptor (beta chain) was sequenced for a study of blood T cells in healthy people across ages. Overall study results and limits: Because sorting was not performed, PBMCs prevented conclusive naive versus antigen-experienced comparison.

Next came a second PCR, run for about 7 to 12 cycles, which used a sample-barcoded 5' primer along with a J-beta primer mix. Unique molecular identifiers of 12 random nucleotides labeled each cDNA. Using its own MiXCR run on the 5' RACE reads, TCRdb lists one record per CDR3 protein. The data hold around 600,000 distinct CDR3 sequences, with around 48% observed a single time. In germline, CDR1 is LGHNA, CDR2 YNFKEQ. The CDR3 totals 15 residues. V dropped 1 base and J dropped 4 bases, with 12 bases sitting between them. The donors, all healthy, were Caucasians living in Russia, aged roughly 6 to 100. On this clonotype itself: The target antigen is unknown.

Sequencing was carried out using blood. This chain uses TRBV4-2 with TRBJ2-3; D might be TRBD1 or TRBD2, each matching 5 bases. The receptor comes from a man older than 75 in good health. DNA for the CDR3: TGTGCCAGCAGCCAAGGAGGGACGGGGCCAGATACGCAGTATTTT. Its translation: CASSQGGTGPDTQYF.